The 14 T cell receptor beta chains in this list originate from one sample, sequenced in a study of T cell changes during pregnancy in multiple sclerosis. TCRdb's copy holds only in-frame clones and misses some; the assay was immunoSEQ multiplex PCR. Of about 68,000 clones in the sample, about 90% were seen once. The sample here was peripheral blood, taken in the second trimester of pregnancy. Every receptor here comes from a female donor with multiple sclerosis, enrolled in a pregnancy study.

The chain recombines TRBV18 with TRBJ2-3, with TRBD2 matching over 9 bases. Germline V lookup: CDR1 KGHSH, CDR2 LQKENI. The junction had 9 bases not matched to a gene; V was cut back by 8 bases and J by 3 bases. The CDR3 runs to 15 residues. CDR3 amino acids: CASDNQRGATDTQYF. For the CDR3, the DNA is TGTGCCAGCGACAACCAGCGGGGGGCAACAGATACGCAGTATTTT.

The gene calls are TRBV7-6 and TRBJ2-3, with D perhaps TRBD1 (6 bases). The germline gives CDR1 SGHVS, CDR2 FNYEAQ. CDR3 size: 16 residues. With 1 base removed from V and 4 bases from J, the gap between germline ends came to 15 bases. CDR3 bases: TGTGCCAGCAGCTTAGGAGGCAGGGGTACATCAGATACGCAGTATTTT. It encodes CASSLGGRGTSDTQYF.

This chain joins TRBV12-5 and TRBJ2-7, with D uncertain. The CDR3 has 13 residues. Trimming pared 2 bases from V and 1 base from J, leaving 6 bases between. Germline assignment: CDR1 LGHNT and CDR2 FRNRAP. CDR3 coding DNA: TGTGCTAGTGGTTTGTCACTTTCCTACGAGCAGTACTTC. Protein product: CASGLSLSYEQYF.

DNA of the CDR3: TGTGCCAGCAGCCTTAACCCAGGAGCGGGGAACACTGAAGCTTTCTTT. This codes for CASSLNPGAGNTEAFF. The genes are TRBV4-2 and TRBJ1-1; D not resolved. CDR3 length equals 16 residues. Trimming pared 4 bases from V and 1 base from J, leaving 16 bases between. The germline V gene has CDR1 LGHNA and CDR2 YNFKEQ.

The CDR3 DNA reads TGTGCCAGCAGCTTCCGCGGGGGGACCACAGATACGCAGTATTTT. Its protein product is CASSFRGGTTDTQYF. This chain joins TRBV11-2 and TRBJ2-3; 8 nucleotides line up with TRBD2. V was pared by 3 bases and J by 2 bases, with 4 bases of the junction left unmatched. Looked up from germline, CDR1 is SGHAT and CDR2 is FQNNGV. CDR3 length equals 15 residues.

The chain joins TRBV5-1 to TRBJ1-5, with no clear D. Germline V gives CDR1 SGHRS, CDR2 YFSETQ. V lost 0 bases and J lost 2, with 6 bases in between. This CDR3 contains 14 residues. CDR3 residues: CASSLESGNQPQHF. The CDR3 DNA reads TGCGCCAGCAGCTTGGAGTCAGGCAATCAGCCCCAGCATTTT.

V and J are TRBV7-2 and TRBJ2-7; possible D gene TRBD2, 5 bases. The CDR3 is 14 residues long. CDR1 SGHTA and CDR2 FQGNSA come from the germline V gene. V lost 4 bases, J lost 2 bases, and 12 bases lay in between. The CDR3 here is CASSSLGYPYEQYF. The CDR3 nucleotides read TGTGCCAGCAGCTCACTAGGTTACCCCTACGAGCAGTACTTC.

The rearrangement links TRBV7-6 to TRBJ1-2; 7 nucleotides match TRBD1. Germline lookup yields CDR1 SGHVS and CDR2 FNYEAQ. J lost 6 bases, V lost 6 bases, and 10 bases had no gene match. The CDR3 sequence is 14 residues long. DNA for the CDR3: TGTGCCAGCAGTCCCATTAGACAGGGACATGGCTACACCTTC. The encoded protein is CASSPIRQGHGYTF.

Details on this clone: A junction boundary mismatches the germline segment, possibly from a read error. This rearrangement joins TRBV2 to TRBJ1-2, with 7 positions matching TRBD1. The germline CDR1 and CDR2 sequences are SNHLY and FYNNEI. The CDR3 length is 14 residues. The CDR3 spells CASSEGTVFYGYTF. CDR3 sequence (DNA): TGTGCCAGCAGCGAAGGGACAGTCTTCTATGGCTACACCTTC.

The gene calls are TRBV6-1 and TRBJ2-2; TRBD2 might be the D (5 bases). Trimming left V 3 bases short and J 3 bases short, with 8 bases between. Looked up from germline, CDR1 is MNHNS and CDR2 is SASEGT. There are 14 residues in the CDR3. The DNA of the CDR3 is TGTGCCAGCAGTGACGAGGGTGACACCGGGGAGCTGTTTTTT. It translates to CASSDEGDTGELFF.

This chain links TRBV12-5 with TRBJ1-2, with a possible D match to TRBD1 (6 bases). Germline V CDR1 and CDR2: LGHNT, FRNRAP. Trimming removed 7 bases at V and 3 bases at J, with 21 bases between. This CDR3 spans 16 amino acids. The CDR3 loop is CASAPPIGGRDYGYTF. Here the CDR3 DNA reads TGTGCTAGTGCCCCTCCTATAGGGGGTCGGGACTATGGCTACACCTTC.

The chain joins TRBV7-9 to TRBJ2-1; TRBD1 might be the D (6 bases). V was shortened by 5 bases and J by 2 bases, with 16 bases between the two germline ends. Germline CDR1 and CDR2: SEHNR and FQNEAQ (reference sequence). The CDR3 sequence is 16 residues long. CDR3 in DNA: TGTGCCAGCAGCCCCCGAGGGGGACGCGCCTACAATGAGCAGTTCTTC. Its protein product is CASSPRGGRAYNEQFF.

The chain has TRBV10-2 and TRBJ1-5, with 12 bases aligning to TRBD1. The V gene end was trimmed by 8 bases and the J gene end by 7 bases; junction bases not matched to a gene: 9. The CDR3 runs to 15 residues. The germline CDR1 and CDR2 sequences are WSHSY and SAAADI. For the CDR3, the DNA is TGCGCCAGCTGGCGGGGACAGGGGGCGGGACAGCCCCAGCATTTT. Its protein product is CASWRGQGAGQPQHF.

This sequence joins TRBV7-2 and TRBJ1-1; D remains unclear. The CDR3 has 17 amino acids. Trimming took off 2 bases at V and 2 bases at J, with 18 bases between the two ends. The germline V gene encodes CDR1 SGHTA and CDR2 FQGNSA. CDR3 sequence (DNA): TGTGCCAGCAGCTTATTAGGATTTCAGGTCTCAAACACTGAAGCTTTCTTT. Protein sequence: CASSLLGFQVSNTEAFF.